This T cell receptor (beta chain) emerged from a study of cytomegalovirus exposure and HLA in healthy donors. TCRdb's table, derived via immunoSEQ multiplex PCR, lists solely in-frame clones and lacks some. The repertoire holds about 160,000 clones, with 88% as singletons. A word on this clone: Its antigen is undetermined.

The donors were members of the roughly 120-subject validation cohort (separate from the roughly 670-subject first cohort). V shed 7 bases and J 1 base; nucleotides not matched to a gene: 14. This CDR3 is 18 amino acids long. The germline gives CDR1 SGHNT, CDR2 YYREEE (reference sequence). Overall study findings and caveats: The authors enumerated some 170 TCR beta chains as linked to cytomegalovirus. For most TCR sequences rarity was the rule, although some public TCRs occurred in many donors.

The receptor was derived from a man aged 18 to 30 in good health and CMV-seronegative. The chain combines TRBV5-4 with TRBJ2-4, with TRBD2 matching 10 bases. Sequenced sample: PBMCs. This chain's CDR3 is CASQRLAGAPEAKNIQYF. The CDR3 coding sequence is TGTGCCAGCCAGAGGCTAGCGGGGGCCCCCGAGGCCAAAAACATTCAGTACTTC.